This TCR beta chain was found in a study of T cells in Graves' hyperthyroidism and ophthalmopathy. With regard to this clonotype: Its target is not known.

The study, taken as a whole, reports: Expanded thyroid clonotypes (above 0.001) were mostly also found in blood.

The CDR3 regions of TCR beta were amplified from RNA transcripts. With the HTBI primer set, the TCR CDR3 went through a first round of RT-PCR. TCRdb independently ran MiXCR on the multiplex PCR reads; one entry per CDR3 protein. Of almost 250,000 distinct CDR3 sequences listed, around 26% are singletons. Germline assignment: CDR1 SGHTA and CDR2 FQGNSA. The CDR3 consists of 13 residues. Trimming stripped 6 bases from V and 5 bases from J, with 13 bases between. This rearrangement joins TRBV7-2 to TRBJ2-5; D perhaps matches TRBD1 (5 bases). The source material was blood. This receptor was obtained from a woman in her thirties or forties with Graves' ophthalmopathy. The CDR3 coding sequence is TGTGCCAGCAGTTCTAACGCAGGGGAGACCCAGTACTTC. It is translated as CASSSNAGETQYF.